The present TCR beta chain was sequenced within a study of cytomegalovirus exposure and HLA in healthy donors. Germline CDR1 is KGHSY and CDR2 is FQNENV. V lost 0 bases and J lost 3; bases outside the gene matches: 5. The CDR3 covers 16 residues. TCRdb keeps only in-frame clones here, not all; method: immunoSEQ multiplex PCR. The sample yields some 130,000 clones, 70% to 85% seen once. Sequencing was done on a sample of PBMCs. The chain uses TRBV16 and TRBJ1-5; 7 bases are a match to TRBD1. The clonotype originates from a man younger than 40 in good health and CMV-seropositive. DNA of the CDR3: TGTGCCAGCAGCCAATCCGGCAGGGGGACCAATCAGCCCCAGCATTTT. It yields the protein CASSQSGRGTNQPQHF.